This T cell receptor beta chain is from a study of blood T cell repertoires in COVID-19. Overall study context: T cells, B-cell-depleted T cells, or PBMCs supplied cDNA or gDNA.

Trimming shortened V by 4 bases and J by 6 bases, and 18 bases separated the two germline ends. Germline CDR1 reads SGHDN; CDR2 reads FVKESK. CDR3 length equals 16 residues. The protocol was immunoSEQ multiplex PCR, while the TCRdb copy is restricted to in-frame clones and leaves out a portion. Of roughly 260,000 clones in the sample, 87% were seen once. Participant ages covered roughly 18 to 89 years across 24 US areas. The sample taken for sequencing was PBMCs or T cells enriched from blood (not recorded which). The receptor was isolated from a woman aged 25 to 39 with acute COVID-19. The chain joins TRBV14 to TRBJ2-2, with D possibly TRBD2 on 5 matching bases. The CDR3 region has the DNA TGTGCCAGCAGCCGGGAGAGATCCGTTAACGCCGGGGAGCTGTTTTTT. Amino acid sequence: CASSRERSVNAGELFF.